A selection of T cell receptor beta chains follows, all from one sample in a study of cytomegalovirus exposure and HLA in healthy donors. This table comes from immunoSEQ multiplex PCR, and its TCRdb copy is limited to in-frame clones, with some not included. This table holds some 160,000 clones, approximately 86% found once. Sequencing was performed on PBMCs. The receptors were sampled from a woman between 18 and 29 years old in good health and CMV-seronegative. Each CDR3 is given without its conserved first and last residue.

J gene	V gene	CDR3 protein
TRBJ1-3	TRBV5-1	ASSLDWRPGNTIY
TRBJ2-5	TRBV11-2	ASSLAGVGETQY
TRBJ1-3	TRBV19	ASSTGNSGNTIY
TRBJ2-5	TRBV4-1	ASSPMPGGQETQY
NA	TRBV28	ASSSPYPGQGSPSSYEQY
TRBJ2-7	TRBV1	TSSQDPAGGPYEQY
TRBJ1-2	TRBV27	ASKGTGDGYGYT
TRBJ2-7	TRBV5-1	ASSLGLAGAVYEQY
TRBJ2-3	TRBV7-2	ASSLEEALAGYIADTQY
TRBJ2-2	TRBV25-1	ASSESTGPTRNTGELF
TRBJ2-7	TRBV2	ARGGWDRGYEQY
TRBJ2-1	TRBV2	ASSGTGSGGDEQF
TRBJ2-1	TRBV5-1	ASSLASGSYDEQF
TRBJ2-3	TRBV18	ASSQLGRTDTQY
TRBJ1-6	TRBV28	ASSPTGPLH
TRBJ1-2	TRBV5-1	ASSLEQGAGYGYT
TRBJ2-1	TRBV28	ASSLPTSGSYNEQF
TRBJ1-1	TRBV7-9	ASRGTPFMAF
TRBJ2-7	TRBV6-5	ASSLLTGPYEQY
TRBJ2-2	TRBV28	ASSFPGDNTGELF
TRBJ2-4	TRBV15	ATSRVAVAKNIQY
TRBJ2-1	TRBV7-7	ASSLDGFGNNEQF
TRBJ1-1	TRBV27	ASSSMGPLRQTSF
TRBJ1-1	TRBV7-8	ASSSPRTGPRGTEAF
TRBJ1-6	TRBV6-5	ASSYARQGYSPLH